Listed here are 16 T cell receptor beta chains from one sample, sequenced in a study of technical replicates of blood from a handful of donors. Assay: immunoSEQ multiplex PCR; the TCRdb copy retains only in-frame clones and omits some. The sample records 70,000 to 95,000 clones, about 94% being singletons. The sample comprised T cells isolated from PBMCs. All receptors come from a human donor in good health.

This chain links TRBV4-2 with TRBJ1-4; the D is unclear. Trimming took off 1 base at V and 8 bases at J, with 17 bases between the two ends. The length of the CDR3 is 16 residues. The germline V gene encodes CDR1 LGHNA and CDR2 YNFKEQ. The CDR3 DNA follows: TGTGCCAGCAGCCAAGTGAGTGCGGCTAAAGAGGAAAAACTGTTTTTT. It yields the protein CASSQVSAAKEEKLFF.

This rearrangement joins TRBV6-1 to TRBJ2-3, with D tentatively TRBD2 (7 bases). Germline CDR1 reads MNHNS; CDR2 reads SASEGT. The V gene lost 5 bases and the J gene lost 5 bases, with 11 bases spanning the gap. The length of the CDR3 is 13 residues. Here the CDR3 DNA reads TGTGCCAGCAGTTGGGGGGGCGGAGATACGCAGTATTTT. This translates into CASSWGGGDTQYF.

This chain uses TRBV5-1 with TRBJ2-2, with a possible D match to TRBD2 (5 bases). The germline V gene has CDR1 SGHRS and CDR2 YFSETQ. The germline V and J ends were trimmed by 4 bases and 8 bases, with 15 bases remaining between them. The CDR3 runs to 14 residues. Written as DNA, the CDR3 is TGCGCCAGCAGCCAAGCGGTACAAACGGGGGAGCTGTTTTTT. Amino acids: CASSQAVQTGELFF. The whole variable domain, filled in from reference TRBV5-1 and TRBJ2-2, reads KAGVTQTPRYLIKTRGQQVTLSCSPISGHRSVSWYQQTPGQGLQFLFEYFSETQRNKGNFPGRFSGRQFSNSRSEMNVSTLELGDSALYLCASSQAVQTGELFFGEGSRLTVL.

V gene TRBV18 combines with J gene TRBJ2-3; D unresolved. Germline V gene data show CDR1 as KGHSH and CDR2 as LQKENI. The CDR3 is 15 amino acids. Trimming stripped 3 bases from V and 1 base from J, with 11 bases between. In DNA, the CDR3 is TGTGCCAGCTCACCTCCGGGTAGACGCACAGATACGCAGTATTTT. This gives the protein CASSPPGRRTDTQYF.

The chain couples TRBV4-1 to TRBJ2-2, with 8 bases identical to TRBD1. The V and J ends lost 4 bases and 7 bases, in that order; junction bases with no gene match: 11. Germline CDR1 is MGHRA and CDR2 is YSYEKL. CDR3 length: 16 amino acids. CDR3 sequence (DNA): TGCGCCAGCAGCCCCGGACAGGGCCCATCGGTCGGGGAGCTGTTTTTT. Its protein product is CASSPGQGPSVGELFF.

The rearrangement links TRBV5-1 to TRBJ2-1; 8 positions match TRBD2. This CDR3 region has 13 residues. Germline V CDR1 and CDR2: SGHRS, YFSETQ. V gave up 6 bases and J gave up 6 bases; unmatched junction bases: 5. CDR3 nucleotides: TGCGCCAGCAAAGGGACTAGTATCAATGAGCAGTTCTTC. It translates to CASKGTSINEQFF.

The chain recombines TRBV5-1 with TRBJ2-2; maybe TRBD2 (6 bases). CDR1 and CDR2 (germline): SGHRS, YFSETQ. V lost 0 bases and J 7 bases, leaving 10 bases between the germline ends. The CDR3 totals 14 residues. The CDR3 bases are TGCGCCAGCAGCTTGGATAGGGGAGGCGGGGAGCTGTTTTTT. Amino acid sequence: CASSLDRGGGELFF.

This clone was picked up one time. Here the CDR3 DNA reads TGTGCCAGCAGCTCCCAAGCTGATCACCAGCCCCAGCATTTT. Its protein is CASSSQADHQPQHF. The chain couples TRBV28 to TRBJ1-5; the D is unclear. V was cut by 6 bases and J by 7 bases, with 16 bases left in between. This CDR3 has 14 residues. CDR1 is MDHEN, CDR2 SYDVKM, per germline.

The chain recombines TRBV5-6 with TRBJ2-2, with 9 bases aligning to TRBD1. The CDR3 covers 16 residues. Germline loops: CDR1 SGHDT, CDR2 YYEEEE. The V and J ends lost 2 bases and 4 bases, in that order; junction bases with no gene match: 6. The CDR3 DNA reads as TGTGCCAGCAGCTTACGGACAGGGGAAGCCACCGGGGAGCTGTTTTTT. Translating it yields CASSLRTGEATGELFF.

The chain has TRBV30 and TRBJ1-2; no definite D call. Per germline, CDR1 GTSNPN and CDR2 SVGIG (reference sequence). V was cut by 1 base and J by 3 bases, with 12 bases left in between. The CDR3 is 14 amino acids. For the CDR3, the DNA is TGTGCCTGGAGTGGTCCGTCGGGAGACTATGGCTACACCTTC. This encodes CAWSGPSGDYGYTF. Combining the CDR3 with reference TRBV30 and TRBJ1-2 gives the whole variable domain SQTIHQWPATLVQPVGSPLSLECTVEGTSNPNLYWYRQAAGRGLQLLFYSVGIGQISSEVPQNLSASRPQDRQFILSSKKLLLSDSGFYLCAWSGPSGDYGYTFGSGTRLTVV.

This rearrangement joins TRBV19 to TRBJ1-2; TRBD1 agrees at 7 bases. Looked up from germline, CDR1 is LNHDA and CDR2 is SQIVND (reference sequence). The ends lost 5 bases at V and 6 bases at J; junction bases unmatched: 6. CDR3 length: 13 residues. The CDR3, as DNA: TGTGCCAGTAGTTCGAGGACAGGTAATGGCTACACCTTC. It encodes CASSSRTGNGYTF.

V gene TRBV11-2 combines with J gene TRBJ2-1, with a weak D call TRBD2 (6 bases). This CDR3 comprises 16 residues. V was trimmed by 4 bases and J by 0 bases, leaving 13 bases between them. Germline CDR1 reads SGHAT; CDR2 reads FQNNGV. Here the CDR3 reads CASSSDYLSSYNEQFF. The CDR3 coding sequence is TGTGCCAGCAGCTCGGACTACTTGAGCTCCTACAATGAGCAGTTCTTC.

V is TRBV27 and J is TRBJ1-5, with 8 bases lining up with TRBD1. Germline CDR1 is MNHEY and CDR2 is SMNVEV (reference sequence). J was trimmed by 5 bases and V by 4 bases; bases with no gene match: 13. The CDR3 has 17 amino acids. CDR3 sequence reads: CASSSDPDRATDQPQHF. The CDR3 region has the DNA TGTGCCAGCAGTTCCGATCCGGACAGGGCTACGGATCAGCCCCAGCATTTT.

The V gene is TRBV4-1, the J gene TRBJ2-1; 8 bases line up with TRBD2. The ends lost 0 bases at V and 2 bases at J; junction bases unmatched: 6. Germline V gene lookup returns CDR1 MGHRA and CDR2 YSYEKL. The CDR3 has 17 residues. The CDR3 here is CASSQELLTSAYNEQFF. As DNA, the CDR3 is TGCGCCAGCAGCCAAGAACTCCTGACTAGCGCCTACAATGAGCAGTTCTTC.

The CDR3 here is CSAEGAYNEQFF. The CDR3 region has the DNA TGCAGCGCCGAGGGGGCATACAATGAGCAGTTCTTC. V and J are TRBV29-1 and TRBJ2-1, with 7 nucleotides matching TRBD1. This CDR3 is 12 amino acids long. The germline gives CDR1 SQVTM, CDR2 ANQGSEA. The V segment lost 7 bases and the J segment 4 bases; nucleotides outside the gene matches: 4.

This rearrangement joins TRBV5-4 to TRBJ2-3; 14 nucleotides agree with TRBD2. The germline gives CDR1 SGHNT, CDR2 YYREEE (reference sequence). The trim removed 0 bases at V and 2 bases at J, leaving 2 bases unmatched. The CDR3 extends over 17 amino acids. Here the CDR3 DNA reads TGTGCCAGCAGCTTGGGACTAGCGGGGGGGGCCACAGATACGCAGTATTTT. Its translation is CASSLGLAGGATDTQYF. The full variable domain, its missing parts supplied by reference TRBV5-4 and TRBJ2-3, is ETGVTQSPTHLIKTRGQQVTLRCSSQSGHNTVSWYQQALGQGPQFIFQYYREEENGRGNFPPRFSGLQFPNYSSELNVNALELDDSALYLCASSLGLAGGATDTQYFGPGTRLTVL.